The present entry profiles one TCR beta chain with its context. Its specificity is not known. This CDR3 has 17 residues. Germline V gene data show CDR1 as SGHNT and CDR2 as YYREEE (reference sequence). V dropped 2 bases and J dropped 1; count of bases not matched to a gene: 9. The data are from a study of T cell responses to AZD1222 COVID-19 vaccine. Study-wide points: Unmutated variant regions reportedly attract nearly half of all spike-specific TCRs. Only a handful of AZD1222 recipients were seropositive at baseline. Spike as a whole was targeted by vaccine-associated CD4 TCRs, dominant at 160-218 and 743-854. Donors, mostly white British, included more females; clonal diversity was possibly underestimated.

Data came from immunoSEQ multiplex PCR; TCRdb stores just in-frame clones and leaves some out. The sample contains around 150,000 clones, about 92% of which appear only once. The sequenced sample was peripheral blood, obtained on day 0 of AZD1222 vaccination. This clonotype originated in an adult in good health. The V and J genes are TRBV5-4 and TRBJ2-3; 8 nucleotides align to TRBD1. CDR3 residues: CASSFSGTGARTDTQYF. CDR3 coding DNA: TGTGCCAGCAGCTTTTCCGGGACAGGAGCGCGCACAGATACGCAGTATTTT.